This T cell receptor beta chain was obtained from a study of response to subunit inactivated influenza vaccine. General study results and limits: T cells newly recruited by each seasonal influenza vaccination are few, the authors suggested.

TCRdb redid the calling of the RT-PCR reads with MiXCR, one entry per CDR3 protein. Of hundreds of thousands of distinct CDR3 sequences listed, 25% are singletons. The CDR3 has 14 residues. CDR1 and CDR2 (germline): SQVTM, ANQGSEA. The germline V and J ends were trimmed by 6 bases and 3 bases, with 16 bases remaining between them. Regarding this clonotype: The antigen is not known.

V and J are TRBV29-1 and TRBJ2-3, with TRBD1 as a possible D gene (7 bases). The clonotype originates from a man aged 50 to 60 who received an inactivated influenza vaccine. The source was CD4+ T cells sorted from PBMCs, collected approximately 5 days after vaccination. CDR3 sequence (DNA): TGCAGCGTCTCCAGACAGGGAGGTACAGATACGCAGTATTTT. Its translation is CSVSRQGGTDTQYF.